These 28 T cell receptor beta chains share one sample of origin, sequenced in a study of CD8+ T cells in alopecia areata (dated by TCRdb to about 2018). Explained via the paper, the time point label denotes: more than three weeks on oral tofacitinib. Read against the paper, the sample's treatment or condition label means: oral pan-JAK inhibitor, 5-10 mg twice daily. Preparation of the library involved the immunoSEQ multiplex PCR assay. To provide template for TCR sequencing, every sample had RNA extracted and reverse transcribed into cDNA. Held by TCRdb, this immuneACCESS table contains in-frame sequences only and omits some clones. Under half of the omission traces to an unresolved V gene where checked; the cause of the rest is unknown. Present in this sample are 150,000 to 250,000 clones, more than 55% of which were seen just once. About 3% of the sample is in the top ten clones. The sequencing used CD4+ T cells sorted from blood, collected at week 4, from a patient treated with tofacitinib. The receptors come from a human donor with alopecia areata.

V usage is TRBV15 and J usage is TRBJ2-3, with D possibly being TRBD1 (6 bases). Trimming pared 0 bases from V and 2 bases from J, leaving 12 bases between. This CDR3 has 16 residues. Germline-derived CDR1 and CDR2 are LNHNV and YYDKDF (reference sequence). CDR3 coding DNA: TGTGCCACCAGCAGAGATCTGGGGGCGAACACAGATACGCAGTATTTT. Translating gives CATSRDLGANTDTQYF.

This sequence joins TRBV30 and TRBJ1-5; D is unresolved. Trimming removed 0 bases from V and 9 bases from J, with 9 bases in between. Germline CDR1 GTSNPN, CDR2 SVGIG (reference sequence). The CDR3 is 12 amino acids. The CDR3 DNA follows: TGTGCCTGGAGTGTTGAGGGCGGGCCCCAGCATTTT. Encoded protein: CAWSVEGGPQHF.

This clone was seen only a few times. The chain joins TRBV29-1 to TRBJ2-5; no clear D gene. The V end was cut by 8 bases, the J end by 5 bases, with 15 bases between. The CDR3 runs 12 residues. Germline assignment: CDR1 SQVTM and CDR2 ANQGSEA. The CDR3 here is CSLSSGTETQYF. CDR3 bases: TGCAGCCTGAGCTCTGGAACCGAGACCCAGTACTTC.

For the CDR3, the DNA is TGTGCCAGCAGGGGGGCCAGGGTAGATTCACCCCTCCACTTT. Protein product: CASRGARVDSPLHF. The chain has TRBV6-5 and TRBJ1-6; D might be TRBD1 (6 bases). With 6 bases removed from V and 8 bases from J, the gap between germline ends came to 14 bases. The CDR3 runs to 14 residues. Germline values: CDR1 MNHEY, CDR2 SVGAGI.

This clone appeared a single time. J is TRBJ1-2 and V is TRBV11-2, with TRBD1 identical over 9 bases. Trimming removed 0 bases from V and 7 bases from J; junction bases left unmatched: 9. The CDR3 length is 16 residues. Germline V lookup: CDR1 SGHAT, CDR2 FQNNGV. CDR3 in DNA: TGTGCCAGCAGCTTAGATCCGGAACAGGGGGCGCGTGGCTACACCTTC. Translation gives CASSLDPEQGARGYTF. The variable domain in full, with the rest retrieved from reference TRBV11-2 and TRBJ1-2, is EAGVAQSPRYKIIEKRQSVAFWCNPISGHATLYWYQQILGQGPKLLIQFQNNGVVDDSQLPKDRFSAERLKGVDSTLKIQPAKLEDSAVYLCASSLDPEQGARGYTFGSGTRLTVV.

In DNA form, the CDR3 reads TGTTTTTCACAGGGGAACTATGGCTACACCTTC. Amino acid sequence: CFSQGNYGYTF. The rearrangement joins TRBV30 to TRBJ1-2, with 7 bases fitting TRBD1. The CDR3 has 11 residues. Looked up from germline, CDR1 is GTSNPN and CDR2 is SVGIG (reference sequence).

This clone has just a few counts. This chain joins TRBV7-2 and TRBJ2-4; the match to TRBD1 covers 7 bases. Germline CDR1 and CDR2: SGHTA and FQGNSA. The CDR3 length is 14 residues. The V and J ends lost 4 bases and 8 bases, in that order; junction bases with no gene match: 8. CDR3: CASSSPDRLYIQYF. DNA for the CDR3: TGTGCCAGCAGCTCCCCGGACAGGTTGTACATTCAGTACTTC.

The gene calls are TRBV29-1 and TRBJ1-1, with 7 bases identical to TRBD1. Germline-derived CDR1 and CDR2 are SQVTM and ANQGSEA. J was trimmed by 4 bases and V by 7 bases; bases with no gene match: 12. The CDR3 spans 14 residues. For the CDR3, the DNA is TGCAGCGGCACAGGGGATGGGGGAGCCACTGAAGCTTTCTTT. Translation: CSGTGDGGATEAFF. The variable domain in full, with the rest retrieved from reference TRBV29-1 and TRBJ1-1, is SAVISQKPSRDICQRGTSLTIQCQVDSQVTMMFWYRQQPGQSLTLIATANQGSEATYESGFVIDKFPISRPNLTFSTLTVSNMSPEDSSIYLCSGTGDGGATEAFFGQGTRLTVV.

This clone came up a few times. The chain has TRBV18 and TRBJ2-1; a possible D gene is TRBD2 (6 bases). Germline CDR1 KGHSH, CDR2 LQKENI. V lost 0 bases, J lost 5 bases, and 14 bases lay in between. This CDR3 has 16 amino acids. The CDR3 region is CASSPPLGTGNNEQFF. The CDR3 DNA follows: TGTGCCAGCTCACCACCACTAGGGACTGGAAACAATGAGCAGTTCTTC.

V usage is TRBV30 and J usage is TRBJ2-1, with a possible D match to TRBD1 (6 bases). The germline gives CDR1 GTSNPN, CDR2 SVGIG (reference sequence). The CDR3 has 12 amino acids. The ends were cut back, 5 bases at V and 10 bases at J, with 15 bases in the middle. CDR3 in DNA: TGTGCCTGGCGGCCCAGGGGACACGAGCAGTTCTTC. Translating gives CAWRPRGHEQFF.

This clone appeared a few times. The V and J genes are TRBV14 and TRBJ2-5; a possible D gene is TRBD2 (6 bases). The CDR3 runs to 13 residues. CDR1 is SGHDN and CDR2 is FVKESK in the germline V gene. Trimming took 1 base from V and 7 from J, leaving 10 bases between them. This CDR3 reads CASSQAGTGTQYF. The CDR3 nucleotides are TGTGCCAGCAGCCAAGCCGGGACTGGGACCCAGTACTTC.

The chain employs TRBV5-1 and TRBJ2-3, with 8 bases aligning to TRBD1. This CDR3 is built from 14 residues. Germline V CDR1 and CDR2: SGHRS, YFSETQ. Trimming cost V 6 bases and J 4 bases; bases outside gene matches: 7. For the CDR3, the DNA is TGCGCCAGCAAGATACAGGGACAGGCAGATACGCAGTATTTT. This sequence encodes CASKIQGQADTQYF.

About this clone itself: Compared with germline, one end of the junction differs, possibly owing to a read error. The rearrangement links TRBV7-9 to TRBJ2-3, with D unclear. CDR1 and CDR2 from the germline V gene are SEHNR and FQNEAQ (reference sequence). This CDR3 is 13 amino acids long. This chain's CDR3 is CATSYTSTDTQYF. CDR3 nucleotide sequence: TGTGCCACCAGCTACACCAGCACAGATACGCAGTATTTT. The whole variable domain, filled in from reference TRBV7-9 and TRBJ2-3, reads DTGVSQNPRHKITKRGQNVTFRCDPISEHNRLYWYRQTLGQGPEFLTYFQNEAQLEKSRLLSDRFSAERPKGSFSTLEIQRTEQGDSAMYLCATSYTSTDTQYFGPGTRLTVL.

This clone showed up just a few times. The chain employs TRBV13 and TRBJ2-5; D is perhaps TRBD2 (5 bases). The CDR3 is made up of 13 amino acids. V was clipped by 2 bases and J by 9 bases, with 13 bases between them. The germline CDR1 and CDR2 sequences are PRHDT and FYEKMQ (reference sequence). In nucleotides, the CDR3 is TGTGCCAGCAGCTTATGGCCAGCGGAGGCCCAGTACTTC. It yields the protein CASSLWPAEAQYF.

The V gene is TRBV29-1, the J gene TRBJ1-4; D remains unclear. V lost 7 bases and J lost 8, with 8 bases in between. The CDR3 runs to 10 residues. Germline V gene sequence: CDR1 SQVTM, CDR2 ANQGSEA. The CDR3 reads CSAAWEKLFF. CDR3 DNA: TGCAGCGCGGCATGGGAAAAACTGTTTTTT.

V is TRBV4-2 and J is TRBJ2-1; 9 nucleotides line up with TRBD2. Germline V gives CDR1 LGHNA, CDR2 YNFKEQ. The CDR3 is made up of 19 amino acids. V lost 0 bases, J lost 0 bases, and 9 bases stayed unmatched. CDR3 coding DNA: TGTGCCAGCAGCCAAGAAATTAGCGGGGGAGTCATCTCCTACAATGAGCAGTTCTTC. Its protein product is CASSQEISGGVISYNEQFF.

This clone has just one count. The rearrangement uses TRBV5-1 and TRBJ1-5; 11 nucleotides align to TRBD1. Germline lookup yields CDR1 SGHRS and CDR2 YFSETQ. V was pared by 4 bases and J by 5 bases, with 2 bases of the junction left unmatched. The CDR3 contains 14 residues. The CDR3 DNA is TGCGCCAGCAGCCCGGGACAGGGGGATCAGCCCCAGCATTTT. This codes for CASSPGQGDQPQHF.

CDR3 region: CASRADSNHQETQYF. The CDR3 DNA sequence: TGCGCCAGCAGGGCCGACAGCAACCACCAAGAGACCCAGTACTTC. The chain joins TRBV5-1 to TRBJ2-5, with D possibly matching TRBD1 (5 bases). Germline CDR1 SGHRS, CDR2 YFSETQ. The CDR3 loop spans 15 amino acids. Trimming cost V 5 bases and J 0 bases, with 14 bases left between them.

This chain uses TRBV7-2 with TRBJ2-6, with a tentative D call TRBD2 (6 bases). This CDR3 spans 18 amino acids. Per germline, CDR1 SGHTA and CDR2 FQGNSA. V gave up 3 bases and J gave up 2 bases, with 17 bases separating them. The CDR3, as DNA: TGTGCCAGCAGCTTCCCGAGTGGAGGGATCACTGGGGCCAACGTCCTGACTTTC. The encoded protein is CASSFPSGGITGANVLTF. Full variable domain (rest looked up from reference TRBV7-2 and TRBJ2-6): GAGVSQSPSNKVTEKGKDVELRCDPISGHTALYWYRQSLGQGLEFLIYFQGNSAPDKSGLPSDRFSAERTGGSVSTLTIQRTQQEDSAVYLCASSFPSGGITGANVLTFGAGSRLTVL.

The chain couples TRBV9 to TRBJ2-5, with 7 positions matching TRBD2. CDR1 is SGDLS, CDR2 YYNGEE, per germline. V shed 1 base and J 2 bases; nucleotides not matched to a gene: 2. CDR3 length: 14 residues. The CDR3 region is CASSVSGTQETQYF. Here the CDR3 DNA reads TGTGCCAGCAGCGTAAGCGGGACTCAAGAGACCCAGTACTTC.

V usage is TRBV30 and J usage is TRBJ2-3; 12 bases are a match to TRBD2. The CDR3 sequence is 15 residues long. The junction had 6 bases not matched to a gene; V was cut back by 0 bases and J by 8 bases. Germline V gives CDR1 GTSNPN, CDR2 SVGIG (reference sequence). DNA for the CDR3: TGTGCCTGGAGTGTCTCTAGCGGGGGGGCATTTACGCAGTATTTT. Residues: CAWSVSSGGAFTQYF. The variable domain in full, with the rest retrieved from reference TRBV30 and TRBJ2-3, is SQTIHQWPATLVQPVGSPLSLECTVEGTSNPNLYWYRQAAGRGLQLLFYSVGIGQISSEVPQNLSASRPQDRQFILSSKKLLLSDSGFYLCAWSVSSGGAFTQYFGPGTRLTVL.

The rearrangement joins TRBV29-1 to TRBJ1-6; a possible D gene is TRBD1 (6 bases). CDR1 and CDR2 from the germline V gene are SQVTM and ANQGSEA. The CDR3 sequence is 15 residues long. Trimming pared 6 bases from V and 5 bases from J, leaving 17 bases between. The DNA of the CDR3 is TGCAGCGTCCAAAGCGTGGGGACAAATAATTCACCCCTCCACTTT. Encoded protein: CSVQSVGTNNSPLHF.

The V call is TRBV29-1, the J call TRBJ2-7; D is ambiguous. Looked up from germline, CDR1 is SQVTM and CDR2 is ANQGSEA. The CDR3 sequence is 14 residues long. The germline V and J ends were trimmed by 4 bases and 0 bases, with 13 bases remaining between them. The DNA of the CDR3 is TGCAGCGTTGGTTTTACAGCGAGCTCCTACGAGCAGTACTTC. The encoded protein is CSVGFTASSYEQYF.

Concerning this clone: The sample holds other DNA sequences that translate to the same CDR3. The chain uses TRBV7-2 and TRBJ1-6; D call uncertain. There are 11 residues in the CDR3. CDR1 and CDR2 (germline): SGHTA, FQGNSA. V lost 3 bases and J 6 bases, leaving 0 bases between the germline ends. The CDR3 loop reads CASSFNSPLHF. The CDR3 nucleotides read TGTGCCAGCAGCTTTAATTCACCCCTCCACTTT.

The chain carries TRBV5-4 and TRBJ2-5, with TRBD2 as a possible D gene (5 bases). V lost 0 bases and J 7 bases, leaving 13 bases between the germline ends. In germline, CDR1 is SGHNT, CDR2 YYREEE (reference sequence). The CDR3 is 14 amino acids. The CDR3 loop is CASSLVSQLGTQYF. The CDR3 coding sequence is TGTGCCAGCAGCTTGGTGTCCCAACTAGGGACCCAGTACTTC.

The chain is built from TRBV4-1 and TRBJ2-2; D unresolved. CDR3 length: 15 amino acids. V was clipped by 1 base and J by 4 bases, with 10 bases between them. CDR1 MGHRA and CDR2 YSYEKL come from the germline V gene. CDR3 DNA: TGCGCCAGCAGCCAAGCCTCTAGAGCCACCGGGGAGCTGTTTTTT. It is translated as CASSQASRATGELFF.

In its sample, this clone was seen a few times. This chain uses TRBV29-1 with TRBJ1-1, with TRBD1 as a possible D gene (5 bases). Deletions cut 5 bases from V and 0 bases from J, with 10 bases between. Germline CDR1 and CDR2: SQVTM and ANQGSEA. The CDR3 has 13 amino acids. The CDR3 spells CSVMGGMNTEAFF. The CDR3 DNA reads TGCAGCGTTATGGGGGGTATGAACACTGAAGCTTTCTTT.

A few counts support this clone. V usage is TRBV5-1 and J usage is TRBJ2-1, with TRBD2 identical over 7 bases. V dropped 2 bases and J dropped 8; count of bases not matched to a gene: 7. This CDR3 region has 14 residues. Per germline, CDR1 SGHRS and CDR2 YFSETQ. Here the CDR3 DNA reads TGCGCCAGCAGCTTCGCTAGCGGCACCTATGAGCAGTTCTTC. Its protein product is CASSFASGTYEQFF.